The T cell receptor beta chain described here comes from a study of CD8+ T cells in alopecia areata. The sample's treatment: oral pan-JAK inhibitor, 5-10 mg twice daily. Specimens obtained from alopecia areata patients comprised lesional scalp punch biopsies and peripheral blood. Investigators sorted PBMCs to obtain both CD4+ and CD8+ T cells. The CDR3 spans 12 residues. In germline, CDR1 is SGHTA, CDR2 FQGNSA. For this clone: One junction end disagrees with the germline gene, perhaps due to a read error.

It was cDNA, reverse transcribed from extracted RNA, that served as the sequencing template. The repertoire was sequenced with immunoSEQ multiplex PCR; TCRdb's copy has only in-frame clones and lacks some. Of around 300,000 clones in the sample, 60% were seen once. The sequencing used CD4+ T cells sorted from blood, collected at week 52, from a patient treated with tofacitinib. V is TRBV7-2 and J is TRBJ1-6; no reliable D call. This clonotype was obtained from a human donor with alopecia areata. For the CDR3, the DNA is TGTGCCAGCAGCTTAACCCCTTCAACCCTCCACTTT. Amino acids: CASSLTPSTLHF.